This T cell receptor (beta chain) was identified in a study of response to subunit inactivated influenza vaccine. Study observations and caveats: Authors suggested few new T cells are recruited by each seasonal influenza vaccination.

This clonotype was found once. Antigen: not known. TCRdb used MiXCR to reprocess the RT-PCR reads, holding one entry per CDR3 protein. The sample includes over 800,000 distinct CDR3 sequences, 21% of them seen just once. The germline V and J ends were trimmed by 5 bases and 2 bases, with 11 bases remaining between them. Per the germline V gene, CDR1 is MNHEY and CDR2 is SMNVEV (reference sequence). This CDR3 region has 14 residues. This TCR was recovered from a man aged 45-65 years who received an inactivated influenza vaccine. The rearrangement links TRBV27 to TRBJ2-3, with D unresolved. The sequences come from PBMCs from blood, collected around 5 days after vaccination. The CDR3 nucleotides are TGTGCCAGCAGTAGAGGAGCACCCACAGATACGCAGTATTTT. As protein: CASSRGAPTDTQYF.